Each of the 28 T cell receptor beta chains below was sequenced from the same sample in a study of radiotherapy plus CTLA-4 blockade in lung cancer. The data were produced by immunoSEQ multiplex PCR, yet TCRdb's version contains in-frame clones alone and is incomplete. The data show roughly 76,000 clones, roughly 74% seen once. Sequencing was performed on peripheral blood, taken from a patient treated with radiotherapy plus ipilimumab. The receptors derive from a human donor with non-small cell lung cancer whose response to radiotherapy plus ipilimumab could not be evaluated.

V and J are TRBV6-5 and TRBJ1-2; TRBD1 is a possible D gene (6 bases). Trimming cost V 6 bases and J 7 bases, with 18 bases left between them. This CDR3 spans 14 amino acids. Looked up from germline, CDR1 is MNHEY and CDR2 is SVGAGI. The CDR3 bases are TGTGCCAGCAGCGGGGGGGCGGTTCGAGGTGGCTACACCTTC. Protein product: CASSGGAVRGGYTF.

This clone appeared a few times. This chain uses TRBV28 with TRBJ1-4, with D tentatively TRBD1 (6 bases). CDR3 length: 17 amino acids. CDR1 MDHEN and CDR2 SYDVKM come from the germline V gene. Trimming left V 3 bases short and J 0 bases short, with 14 bases between. As DNA, the CDR3 is TGTGCCAGCAGTTTCGCAGGGGTCCCTGCAACTAATGAAAAACTGTTTTTT. Protein: CASSFAGVPATNEKLFF.

The chain combines TRBV6-4 with TRBJ1-1; D is ambiguous. Between the trimmed V and J ends, which lost 4 bases and 0 bases, there was a span of 15 bases. Germline lookup yields CDR1 MRHNA and CDR2 SNTAGT. The CDR3 consists of 16 residues. In nucleotides, the CDR3 is TGTGCCAGCAGTGTCACGGGGAGATCCTTGAACACTGAAGCTTTCTTT. It translates to CASSVTGRSLNTEAFF.

The V and J genes are TRBV7-8 and TRBJ2-1, with 12 bases identical to TRBD2. In germline, CDR1 is SGHVS, CDR2 FQNEAQ. V dropped 5 bases and J dropped 0; count of bases not matched to a gene: 14. The CDR3 extends over 20 amino acids. The CDR3 loop is CASSPTPTSGRTSSYNEQFF. The DNA of the CDR3 is TGTGCCAGCAGCCCTACCCCAACTAGCGGGAGGACTAGCTCCTACAATGAGCAGTTCTTC.

V and J are TRBV5-5 and TRBJ2-7, with 8 nucleotides matching TRBD1. V was pared by 3 bases and J by 3 bases, with 8 bases of the junction left unmatched. Germline V gives CDR1 SGHKS, CDR2 YYEKEE (reference sequence). This CDR3 is built from 15 residues. The DNA of the CDR3 is TGTGCCAGCAGCTCTCCGGGACAGGCGGACTACGAGCAGTACTTC. The encoded protein is CASSSPGQADYEQYF.

The chain carries TRBV27 and TRBJ1-6; D is perhaps TRBD1 (5 bases). Germline V gives CDR1 MNHEY, CDR2 SMNVEV (reference sequence). The V gene lost 6 bases and the J gene lost 9 bases, with 15 bases spanning the gap. The CDR3 totals 14 residues. CDR3 protein: CASRPGWIGSPLHF. CDR3 nucleotide sequence: TGTGCCAGCAGGCCAGGGTGGATCGGTTCACCCCTCCACTTT.

The chain employs TRBV6-5 and TRBJ2-1; 8 bases fit TRBD1. The CDR3 runs to 15 residues. The germline V gene encodes CDR1 MNHEY and CDR2 SVGAGI. V was pared by 2 bases and J by 3 bases, with 3 bases of the junction left unmatched. As DNA, the CDR3 is TGTGCCAGCAGTTACGGGGACAGGCTCTACAATGAGCAGTTCTTC. Translating it yields CASSYGDRLYNEQFF.

This chain connects TRBV29-1 to TRBJ1-1; TRBD1 is a possible D gene (6 bases). Germline-derived CDR1 and CDR2 are SQVTM and ANQGSEA. The CDR3 consists of 13 residues. Trimming removed 6 bases from V and 0 bases from J, with 11 bases in between. DNA of the CDR3: TGCAGCGTCCGCCGGACAGTGAACACTGAAGCTTTCTTT. Protein: CSVRRTVNTEAFF.

CDR3 coding DNA: TGTGCCAGCAGCCAACAGATTGAAGCTTTCTTT. Its translation is CASSQQIEAFF. V gene TRBV11-2 combines with J gene TRBJ1-1; D is uncertain. The germline CDR1 and CDR2 sequences are SGHAT and FQNNGV. The CDR3 has 11 residues. V shed 5 bases and J shed 7 bases, with 8 bases lying between them.

The rearrangement joins TRBV5-1 to TRBJ1-2, with 8 bases that match TRBD1. The CDR3 is 14 residues long. Germline assignment: CDR1 SGHRS and CDR2 YFSETQ. Trimming at V came to 0 bases and at J to 4 bases, leaving 2 bases not matched to a gene. CDR3 loop: CASSLGQGLYGYTF. CDR3 in DNA: TGCGCCAGCAGCTTGGGACAGGGGCTCTATGGCTACACCTTC.

The rearrangement links TRBV5-6 to TRBJ2-3, with 7 positions matching TRBD1. The germline V gene has CDR1 SGHDT and CDR2 YYEEEE. V was pared by 4 bases and J by 2 bases, with 10 bases of the junction left unmatched. This CDR3 spans 16 amino acids. In nucleotides, the CDR3 is TGTGCCAGCAGCCCAACGGGACAGAAGAACACAGATACGCAGTATTTT. The encoded protein is CASSPTGQKNTDTQYF.

This clone has just a few counts. The rearrangement joins TRBV6-5 to TRBJ2-3; 7 bases map to TRBD2. Per germline, CDR1 MNHEY and CDR2 SVGAGI. The CDR3 loop spans 14 amino acids. V lost 5 bases and J lost 0; bases outside the gene matches: 2. Here the CDR3 reads CASSGGGSTDTQYF. The CDR3 DNA reads TGTGCCAGCAGTGGGGGGGGAAGCACAGATACGCAGTATTTT.

V and J are TRBV5-1 and TRBJ2-5; 8 bases are shared with TRBD2. V trimming: 4 bases; J trimming: 5 bases; junction bases outside the gene matches: 10. Germline CDR1 is SGHRS and CDR2 is YFSETQ. This CDR3 has 15 residues. The CDR3 nucleotides are TGCGCCAGCAGCCGGGGGGGGGCCGAATTGGAGACCCAGTACTTC. As protein: CASSRGGAELETQYF.

A note on this clone: One junction end disagrees with the germline gene, perhaps due to a read error. The gene calls are TRBV5-5 and TRBJ2-7, with D possibly TRBD2 on 6 matching bases. Germline V gene sequence: CDR1 SGHKS, CDR2 YYEKEE (reference sequence). The CDR3 sequence is 16 residues long. The CDR3: CASSSPAGGAYYGQYF. DNA for the CDR3: TGTGCCAGCAGCTCGCCTGCAGGAGGGGCGTACTACGGGCAGTACTTC.

This clone was recorded a few times. The chain couples TRBV4-3 to TRBJ1-4; D gene unclear. This CDR3 region has 15 residues. CDR1 is LGHNA, CDR2 YSLEER, per germline. The V and J ends lost 4 bases and 2 bases respectively, with 11 bases between them. DNA of the CDR3: TGCGCCAGCAGCCTGTTATTCGGGACTAATGAAAAACTGTTTTTT. It specifies CASSLLFGTNEKLFF.

The rearrangement joins TRBV5-6 to TRBJ1-2; TRBD1 aligns across 7 bases. CDR1 is SGHDT and CDR2 is YYEEEE in the germline V gene. J lost 4 bases, V lost 1 base, and 1 base had no gene match. This CDR3 has 13 residues. DNA of the CDR3: TGTGCCAGCAGCTTGCAGGGGGGCTATGGCTACACCTTC. This gives the protein CASSLQGGYGYTF.

This clone occurred a few times. The chain combines TRBV7-3 with TRBJ2-2; D gene ambiguous. The germline gives CDR1 SGHTA, CDR2 FQGTGA. V dropped 5 bases and J dropped 2 bases, with 6 bases sitting between them. This CDR3 has 13 amino acids. The CDR3 DNA sequence: TGTGCCAGCAGCCAAAGCAACACCGGGGAGCTGTTTTTT. Translated: CASSQSNTGELFF.

The chain links TRBV29-1 to TRBJ2-1, with a tentative D call TRBD2 (6 bases). This CDR3 contains 14 residues. The germline CDR1 and CDR2 sequences are SQVTM and ANQGSEA. V was clipped by 4 bases and J by 0 bases, with 10 bases between them. In DNA form, the CDR3 reads TGCAGCGTTGGGAGGGGCAGCTCCTACAATGAGCAGTTCTTC. Its protein is CSVGRGSSYNEQFF.

This clone has only a few counts. The chain is built from TRBV9 and TRBJ1-4; a weak D match, TRBD1 (6 bases). Trimming removed 0 bases at V and 0 bases at J, with 6 bases between. Looked up from germline, CDR1 is SGDLS and CDR2 is YYNGEE. This CDR3 region has 15 residues. The CDR3 reads CASSVEGATNEKLFF. The DNA of the CDR3 is TGTGCCAGCAGCGTAGAGGGGGCAACTAATGAAAAACTGTTTTTT.

The V call is TRBV27, the J call TRBJ2-1; 9 nucleotides agree with TRBD1. The CDR3 has 14 residues. J lost 7 bases, V lost 3 bases, and 4 bases had no gene match. Germline CDR1 reads MNHEY; CDR2 reads SMNVEV (reference sequence). CDR3 DNA sequence: TGTGCCAGCAGTTTCCGGGACAGGGTGAATGAGCAGTTCTTC. Its protein product is CASSFRDRVNEQFF.

The CDR3 DNA follows: TGTGCCAGCTCACCTAGAACTCCCGGGACAGGGGGTGACGAGCAGTACTTC. Protein product: CASSPRTPGTGGDEQYF. This chain uses TRBV18 with TRBJ2-7; TRBD1 aligns across 11 bases. This CDR3 contains 17 residues. The germline CDR1 and CDR2 sequences are KGHSH and LQKENI. Germline trimming cut 3 bases from V and 5 bases from J; bases unmatched to any gene: 12.

The chain links TRBV2 to TRBJ2-1; 10 bases fit TRBD2. Germline CDR1 is SNHLY and CDR2 is FYNNEI. V trimming: 10 bases; J trimming: 3 bases; junction bases outside the gene matches: 6. The CDR3 extends over 14 amino acids. CDR3 loop: CATATSGFYNEQFF. The CDR3 DNA follows: TGTGCCACCGCGACTAGCGGGTTCTACAATGAGCAGTTCTTC.

This clone was detected once. V usage is TRBV19 and J usage is TRBJ1-1, with TRBD1 identical over 9 bases. The CDR3 consists of 18 residues. The V gene's germline CDR1 is LNHDA and CDR2 SQIVND (reference sequence). V lost 2 bases and J lost 1; bases outside the gene matches: 11. CDR3 residues: CASSIPNPGTGRNTEAFF. CDR3 sequence (DNA): TGTGCCAGTAGTATACCCAACCCGGGGACAGGGAGGAACACTGAAGCTTTCTTT.

This chain joins TRBV7-9 and TRBJ2-3, with 8 nucleotides matching TRBD2. This CDR3 is built from 12 residues. Germline assignment: CDR1 SEHNR and CDR2 FQNEAQ (reference sequence). Trimming took 5 bases from V and 7 from J; bases not matched to a gene: 2. The CDR3 here is CASSREGYTQYF. The CDR3 bases are TGTGCCAGCAGCCGGGAGGGGTATACGCAGTATTTT. The whole variable domain, filled in from reference TRBV7-9 and TRBJ2-3, reads DTGVSQNPRHKITKRGQNVTFRCDPISEHNRLYWYRQTLGQGPEFLTYFQNEAQLEKSRLLSDRFSAERPKGSFSTLEIQRTEQGDSAMYLCASSREGYTQYFGPGTRLTVL.

This clone has only a few counts. CDR3 protein: CASGKPGVENTEAFF. DNA for the CDR3: TGTGCCAGCGGGAAGCCAGGGGTTGAGAACACTGAAGCTTTCTTT. V and J are TRBV28 and TRBJ1-1; perhaps TRBD1 as D (6 bases). Germline V gene lookup returns CDR1 MDHEN and CDR2 SYDVKM. V was trimmed by 8 bases and J by 1 base, leaving 17 bases between them. This CDR3 spans 15 amino acids.

The chain couples TRBV4-1 to TRBJ1-3; maybe TRBD1 (5 bases). V lost 0 bases and J lost 0, with 6 bases in between. The germline V gene encodes CDR1 MGHRA and CDR2 YSYEKL. The CDR3 sequence is 15 residues long. DNA for the CDR3: TGCGCCAGCAGCCAAGAAGGGGCCTCTGGAAACACCATATATTTT. This codes for CASSQEGASGNTIYF.

The gene calls are TRBV19 and TRBJ2-2; 7 bases fit TRBD2. Germline CDR1 LNHDA, CDR2 SQIVND (reference sequence). This CDR3 region has 17 residues. Losses at the gene ends were 7 bases for V and 7 bases for J; bases not matched to a gene: 18. CDR3 protein: CASTFGLGHLFGGELFF. The CDR3 DNA reads TGTGCCAGTACCTTCGGACTAGGCCATTTGTTTGGCGGGGAGCTGTTTTTT. Drawing the rest from reference TRBV19 and TRBJ2-2, the complete variable domain is DGGITQSPKYLFRKEGQNVTLSCEQNLNHDAMYWYRQDPGQGLRLIYYSQIVNDFQKGDIAEGYSVSREKKESFPLTVTSAQKNPTAFYLCASTFGLGHLFGGELFFGEGSRLTVL.

The rearrangement links TRBV6-1 to TRBJ1-5; 10 bases align to TRBD1. This CDR3 has 14 amino acids. Germline V gene lookup returns CDR1 MNHNS and CDR2 SASEGT. The V gene end was trimmed by 6 bases and the J gene end by 2 bases; junction bases not matched to a gene: 1. In nucleotides, the CDR3 is TGTGCCAGCAGGGGGACAGGGGGCAATCAGCCCCAGCATTTT. Translated: CASRGTGGNQPQHF.